This T cell receptor beta chain was documented in a study of T cell responses to AZD1222 COVID-19 vaccine. Worth noting for this clone: Its target is not known.

Study-level findings and limits: White British people made up most donors, females outnumbered males, and clonal diversity was possibly underestimated.

Germline V lookup: CDR1 SGHDN, CDR2 FVKESK. CDR3 length: 13 residues. The V gene lost 2 bases and the J gene lost 4 bases, with 8 bases spanning the gap. Produced via immunoSEQ multiplex PCR; TCRdb's table is partial and in-frame only. This table has 100,000 to 150,000 clones, 90% appearing once. The sequence derives from an adult in good health. Sequences were derived from peripheral blood, sampled on day 0 of AZD1222 vaccination. J is TRBJ1-1 and V is TRBV14; perhaps TRBD1 as D (6 bases). The CDR3 reads CASSQRGITEAFF. The CDR3 DNA is TGTGCCAGCAGCCAAAGGGGGATCACTGAAGCTTTCTTT.